Reported below is one TCR beta chain. There is no known antigen for this receptor. One base away there is no much larger clone; base qualities are not given. Cells from the mixed lymphocyte reactions were cocultured for 6 days at 37 degrees C. Responder PBMCs were labelled with CFSE and stimulator PBMCs were labelled with Violet Dye, after which the responder and stimulator PBMCs were mixed at a 1:1 ratio. Sorted unstimulated T cells and proliferating T cells recovered from mixed lymphocyte reactions underwent TCRbeta CDR3 sequencing. Fresh whole blood from under 13 HLA-typed healthy donors was used as the source from which PBMCs were isolated. Proliferating CFSE-low responder T cells were FACS-sorted after the mixed lymphocyte reaction for TCR sequencing. These data are taken from a study of siplizumab effects on memory and regulatory T cells (dated by TCRdb to the late 2010s). For context, the study as a whole: Paired mixed lymphocyte reactions were run with siplizumab at approximately 0.98 ug/mL and without drug, across eight responder-stimulator pairs. The study examined how the anti-CD2 antibody siplizumab affects alloreactive T-cell subsets in allogeneic mixed lymphocyte reactions built from human PBMCs. Overall study outcomes, separate from this receptor: Unstimulated naive T cells appeared more diverse than memory T cells, and naive cells seemed to contribute substantially to the alloresponse. The suppressive function of proliferating Tregs from siplizumab cultures was not functionally confirmed. Because sequences below about 10^-5 frequency were poorly captured, only a minor fraction of alloreactive clones could be mapped to unstimulated subsets. Siplizumab significantly reduced the cumulative frequency of alloreactive sequences traceable to unstimulated CD4+ memory T cells. For roughly 75-96% of proliferating CD4+ or CD8+ clones, no naive or memory phenotype could be assigned. Among mappable alloreactive CD4+ clones, the Treg-derived fraction averaged approximately 69% with siplizumab versus 26.9% in control reactions.

Libraries came from the immunoSEQ multiplex PCR assay. Some 100,000 TCR templates per sample were assayed by the deep sequencing platform. Genomic DNA extracted from sorted T cells was the material used for TCRbeta CDR3 sequencing. In the original analysis: The R programming language was used for the clonal analysis of the TCRbeta CDR3 data. Comparing unstimulated samples against CFSE-low samples taken after the reaction was how alloreactive CD4+ and CD8+ clones were defined. Alloreactive CD4+ clones were assigned to regulatory or non-regulatory origin by matching sequences to sorted unstimulated Treg and non-Treg repertoires. TCRdb carries this immuneACCESS record with in-frame sequences only. Its versions omit some clonotypes, under half of them owing to an unresolved V gene in the studies checked, with the rest unexplained. V and J calls and clone size follow that table, whereas D and trimming were derived from the DNA. This sample gives around 13,000 clones in total; 30% to 50% of them show up just once. The ten biggest clones cover around 10% of the sample.

V and J are truncated by 7 bases and 1 base respectively, leaving an intervening sequence of 13 bases. CDR1 SQVTM and CDR2 ANQGSEA were looked up in the germline V gene. Reading from cysteine to phenylalanine, the CDR3 counts 14 amino acids. The retained sequence is limited to the CDR3, 42 bases, with the frame set at the first base. Source material: CFSE-low (dividing) CD8+ T cells sorted from an allogeneic mixed lymphocyte reaction. The rearrangement combines TRBV29-1 with TRBJ2-2; the D segment could be TRBD1, given 6 matching bases. The clonotype comes from a human donor in good health; the cells came from an allogeneic mixed lymphocyte reaction. The DNA sequence is given as TGCAGCGCCATGGGGACACGGAACACCGGGGAGCTGTTTTTT. It codes for CSAMGTRNTGELFF.